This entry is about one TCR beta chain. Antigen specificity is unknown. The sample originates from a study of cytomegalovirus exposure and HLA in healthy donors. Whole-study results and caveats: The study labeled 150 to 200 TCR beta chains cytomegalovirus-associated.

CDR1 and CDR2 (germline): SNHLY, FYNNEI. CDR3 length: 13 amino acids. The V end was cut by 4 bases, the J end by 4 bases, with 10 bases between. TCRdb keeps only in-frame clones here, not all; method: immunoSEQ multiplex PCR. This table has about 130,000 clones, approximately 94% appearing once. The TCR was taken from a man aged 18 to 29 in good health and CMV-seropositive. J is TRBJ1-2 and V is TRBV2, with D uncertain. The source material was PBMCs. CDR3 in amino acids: CASSGGEGYGYTF. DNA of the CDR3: TGTGCCAGCAGTGGTGGGGAGGGCTATGGCTACACCTTC.